This section outlines one T cell receptor (beta chain) sequence together with its context. The data were taken from a study of blood T cell repertoires in COVID-19. Study-wide background: In each case, the material was cDNA or gDNA derived from T cells, B-cell-depleted T cells, or PBMCs.

The participants were between 18 and 89 years old and came from fewer than 25 US areas. Clinical history reported by participants formed the basis on which cohorts were assigned. Donors in Cohort 3 who had recovered were those with two negative PCRs, healthcare professional clearance, or resolution of their symptoms. The CDR3 is 16 amino acids. J gave up 2 bases and V 5 bases, and 9 bases lay outside the gene matches. Germline loops: CDR1 MDHEN, CDR2 SYDVKM. Data came from immunoSEQ multiplex PCR; TCRdb stores just in-frame clones and leaves some out. Altogether roughly 200,000 clones are present, roughly 83% being singletons, with the ten largest covering 7.5% to 10%.

The sequence came from a woman aged 25 to 39 who had recovered from COVID-19. The chain joins TRBV28 to TRBJ1-5; 7 nucleotides match TRBD1. The sample taken for sequencing was PBMCs or T cells enriched from blood (not recorded which). In DNA form, the CDR3 reads TGTGCCAGCAGTCTCCAACAGGGGTGGGGCAATCAGCCCCAGCATTTT. It is translated as CASSLQQGWGNQPQHF.